These 27 T cell receptor beta chains came from one sample sequenced in a study of T cell responses to AZD1222 COVID-19 vaccine (dated by TCRdb to 2020 to 2023). Preparation of the library involved the immunoSEQ multiplex PCR assay. The table comes from immuneACCESS by way of TCRdb, which keeps in-frame sequences with V and J called. Part of the clones is missing from these tables; in studies checked, under half for an unresolved V gene and the rest for unknown reasons. For this sample the table gives tens of thousands of clones, of which roughly 94% were detected only once. The ten most abundant clones make up approximately 5.2% of the sample. Sample time point, as interpreted from the label and publication: baseline before first vaccination. The specimen comprised peripheral blood, sampled on day 0 of AZD1222 vaccination. All receptors come from an adult in good health.

The CDR3 DNA reads TGTGCCAGCTCAACGCGACAGGGGACGGACGAGCAGTACTTC. Translation: CASSTRQGTDEQYF. The V and J genes are TRBV18 and TRBJ2-7, with TRBD1 matching 8 bases. CDR3 length: 14 amino acids. From germline, CDR1 is KGHSH and CDR2 LQKENI. The V segment lost 5 bases and the J segment 5 bases; nucleotides outside the gene matches: 8. Variable domain in full (rest from reference TRBV18 and TRBJ2-7): NAGVMQNPRHLVRRRGQEARLRCSPMKGHSHVYWYRQLPEEGLKFMVYLQKENIIDESGMPKERFSAEFPKEGPSILRIQQVVRGDSAAYFCASSTRQGTDEQYFGPGTRLTVT.

This clone was found once. V is TRBV2 and J is TRBJ1-4, with a tentative D call TRBD1 (5 bases). The germline V gene has CDR1 SNHLY and CDR2 FYNNEI. The V gene lost 7 bases and the J gene lost 4 bases, with 13 bases spanning the gap. The CDR3 loop spans 14 amino acids. The CDR3 DNA is TGTGCCAGCACGGGGGTCCCCAATAATGAAAAACTGTTTTTT. It yields the protein CASTGVPNNEKLFF.

V and J are TRBV4-2 and TRBJ1-6, with a tentative D call TRBD1 (5 bases). This CDR3 spans 15 amino acids. V was clipped by 0 bases and J by 15 bases, with 18 bases between them. Germline CDR1 is LGHNA and CDR2 is YNFKEQ. The CDR3 region is CASSQDPQGNLHLHF. CDR3 in DNA: TGTGCCAGCAGCCAAGATCCCCAGGGTAATTTGCACCTCCACTTT.

The chain employs TRBV7-9 and TRBJ2-7; TRBD1 or TRBD2 may be the D gene (5 bases each). The CDR3 contains 17 residues. Between the trimmed V and J ends, which lost 1 base and 2 bases, there was a span of 18 bases. Germline V gives CDR1 SEHNR, CDR2 FQNEAQ (reference sequence). CDR3 DNA sequence: TGTGCCAGCAGCTTAGATTTGAGCAGGGACCTGCCCTACGAGCAGTACTTC. Encoded protein: CASSLDLSRDLPYEQYF. Supplemented by reference TRBV7-9 and TRBJ2-7, the full variable domain reads DTGVSQNPRHKITKRGQNVTFRCDPISEHNRLYWYRQTLGQGPEFLTYFQNEAQLEKSRLLSDRFSAERPKGSFSTLEIQRTEQGDSAMYLCASSLDLSRDLPYEQYFGPGTRLTVT.

For the CDR3, the DNA is TGTGCCAGCAGTTTAAAGCGGGGTCTCTATGGCTACACCTTC. As protein: CASSLKRGLYGYTF. The V call is TRBV28, the J call TRBJ1-2, with unresolved D. V lost 2 bases and J 4 bases, leaving 11 bases between the germline ends. CDR1 and CDR2 from the germline V gene are MDHEN and SYDVKM. CDR3 size: 14 residues.

CDR3 sequence: CASSEGEYQPQHF. The CDR3 DNA reads TGCGCCAGCAGTGAAGGTGAATATCAGCCCCAGCATTTT. The chain recombines TRBV10-1 with TRBJ1-5; D call uncertain. The CDR3 is made up of 13 amino acids. Germline CDR1 is WNHNN and CDR2 is SYGVQD (reference sequence). The ends were cut back, 3 bases at V and 5 bases at J, with 8 bases in the middle.

This rearrangement joins TRBV11-1 to TRBJ2-3; D remains unclear. V was pared by 5 bases and J by 1 base, with 10 bases between. The germline V gene encodes CDR1 SGHAT and CDR2 FQDESV (reference sequence). The CDR3 totals 14 residues. The CDR3: CASSPSGGTDTQYF. The DNA for the CDR3 is TGTGCCAGCAGCCCCTCGGGTGGCACAGATACGCAGTATTTT.

In nucleotides, the CDR3 is TGTGCCAGCAGTTCCGACACGGCCCCGAACACTGAAGCTTTCTTT. Translated: CASSSDTAPNTEAFF. The rearrangement uses TRBV27 and TRBJ1-1; no reliable D call. V was trimmed by 4 bases and J by 1 base, leaving 13 bases between them. There are 15 residues in the CDR3. Germline values: CDR1 MNHEY, CDR2 SMNVEV (reference sequence).

The gene calls are TRBV6-1 and TRBJ2-1, with D possibly TRBD2 on 5 matching bases. The CDR3 runs to 15 residues. The V and J ends lost 3 bases and 8 bases respectively, with 17 bases between them. CDR1 is MNHNS and CDR2 is SASEGT in the germline V gene. This CDR3 reads CASSDSGNRRDEQFF. The CDR3, as DNA: TGTGCCAGCAGTGACAGCGGAAACCGTAGGGATGAGCAGTTCTTC.

This rearrangement joins TRBV7-9 to TRBJ1-3; a possible D gene is TRBD1 (5 bases). V lost 1 base to trimming and J lost 2 bases, with 9 bases between them. The CDR3 loop spans 15 amino acids. Germline V gene data show CDR1 as SEHNR and CDR2 as FQNEAQ (reference sequence). CDR3 coding DNA: TGTGCCAGCAGCTTAGGTAGACAGCCTGGAAACACCATATATTTT. Translated, it gives CASSLGRQPGNTIYF.

The genes are TRBV9 and TRBJ1-6; 9 bases map to TRBD1. Germline lookup yields CDR1 SGDLS and CDR2 YYNGEE. CDR3 length equals 14 residues. The V segment lost 4 bases and the J segment 11 bases; nucleotides outside the gene matches: 7. The CDR3 DNA follows: TGTGCCAGCAGCTCGACAGGGGGGGGAACACCCCTCCACTTT. This encodes CASSSTGGGTPLHF. Full variable domain (outside the CDR3, taken from reference TRBV9 and TRBJ1-6): DSGVTQTPKHLITATGQRVTLRCSPRSGDLSVYWYQQSLDQGLQFLIQYYNGEERAKGNILERFSAQQFPDLHSELNLSSLELGDSALYFCASSSTGGGTPLHFGNGTRLTVT.

This chain links TRBV30 with TRBJ2-2; 15 nucleotides agree with TRBD2. The CDR3 sequence is 18 residues long. Trimming took 0 bases from V and 6 from J; bases not matched to a gene: 8. Germline lookup yields CDR1 GTSNPN and CDR2 SVGIG (reference sequence). CDR3 DNA: TGTGCCTGGAGTGTTACTCGGAGGACTAGCGGGAGGGCCGGGGAGCTGTTTTTT. This encodes CAWSVTRRTSGRAGELFF.

V and J are TRBV29-1 and TRBJ2-1; D gene ambiguous. Germline V gene sequence: CDR1 SQVTM, CDR2 ANQGSEA. CDR3 length equals 14 residues. V was pared by 4 bases and J by 0 bases, with 10 bases between. The CDR3 protein is CSVAGGSSYNEQFF. The DNA for the CDR3 is TGCAGCGTTGCGGGCGGCAGCTCCTACAATGAGCAGTTCTTC.

V usage is TRBV12-3 or TRBV12-4 and J usage is TRBJ2-4, with D tentatively TRBD2 (5 bases). Trimming stripped 3 bases from V and 9 bases from J, with 12 bases between. This CDR3 region has 13 residues. The CDR3 nucleotides are TGTGCCAGCAGTTTCGGGGAAGGTCTCATTCAGTACTTC. Translated: CASSFGEGLIQYF.

This chain joins TRBV14 and TRBJ2-1; D remains unclear. Germline V CDR1 and CDR2: SGHDN, FVKESK. Trimming pared 3 bases from V and 5 bases from J, leaving 8 bases between. This CDR3 is 13 amino acids long. The DNA for the CDR3 is TGTGCCAGCAGCCACCTCCCGCACAATGAGCAGTTCTTC. Amino acids: CASSHLPHNEQFF.

The chain has TRBV19 and TRBJ2-7, with 10 bases aligning to TRBD1. CDR3 length: 19 residues. The germline V gene encodes CDR1 LNHDA and CDR2 SQIVND (reference sequence). The junction had 23 bases not matched to a gene; V was cut back by 7 bases and J by 5 bases. DNA for the CDR3: TGTGCCAGTACCCCAGGAGGGACAGGGGCCGGTTGGGCCCGGAACGAGCAGTACTTC. Its protein product is CASTPGGTGAGWARNEQYF. Variable domain in full (rest from reference TRBV19 and TRBJ2-7): DGGITQSPKYLFRKEGQNVTLSCEQNLNHDAMYWYRQDPGQGLRLIYYSQIVNDFQKGDIAEGYSVSREKKESFPLTVTSAQKNPTAFYLCASTPGGTGAGWARNEQYFGPGTRLTVT.

The V call is TRBV15, the J call TRBJ2-1, with D tentatively TRBD2 (6 bases). Germline CDR1 and CDR2: LNHNV and YYDKDF (reference sequence). The ends were cut back, 4 bases at V and 3 bases at J, with 10 bases in the middle. The CDR3 is 14 residues long. CDR3 in DNA: TGTGCCACCAGCATCGCGGGATTCTACAATGAGCAGTTCTTC. It translates to CATSIAGFYNEQFF.

V gene TRBV24-1 combines with J gene TRBJ2-1, with D perhaps TRBD1 (7 bases). The CDR3 contains 14 residues. The V gene lost 6 bases and the J gene lost 5 bases, with 13 bases spanning the gap. Germline V lookup: CDR1 KGHDR, CDR2 SFDVKD. CDR3 DNA sequence: TGTGCCACCAGTCTCCAGGGGGGCCACAATGAGCAGTTCTTC. This codes for CATSLQGGHNEQFF.

This chain uses TRBV7-3 with TRBJ2-3; D might be TRBD2 (5 bases). This CDR3 has 13 residues. The germline V and J ends were trimmed by 6 bases and 5 bases, with 12 bases remaining between them. Germline V lookup: CDR1 SGHTA, CDR2 FQGTGA. The CDR3 nucleotides read TGTGCCAGCAGGACCAAAGGAGGAGATACGCAGTATTTT. Translated: CASRTKGGDTQYF.

This rearrangement joins TRBV9 to TRBJ2-2; 7 bases match TRBD1. CDR1 and CDR2 from the germline V gene are SGDLS and YYNGEE. This CDR3 region has 17 residues. The V segment lost 2 bases and the J segment 0 bases; nucleotides outside the gene matches: 7. CDR3 in amino acids: CASSVRSGTANTGELFF. CDR3 DNA: TGTGCCAGCAGCGTCCGATCCGGGACAGCGAACACCGGGGAGCTGTTTTTT.

In this sample, this clone turned up once. V gene TRBV6-5 combines with J gene TRBJ2-1; D ambiguous. The germline V and J ends were trimmed by 8 bases and 3 bases, with 8 bases remaining between them. The CDR3 runs 12 residues. Germline V gene data show CDR1 as MNHEY and CDR2 as SVGAGI. The CDR3 here is CASPSDYNEQFF. The DNA of the CDR3 is TGTGCCAGCCCTTCGGACTACAATGAGCAGTTCTTC.

The rearrangement links TRBV19 to TRBJ1-5; a possible D gene is TRBD1 (5 bases). Germline V gene lookup returns CDR1 LNHDA and CDR2 SQIVND (reference sequence). The CDR3 runs to 15 residues. V dropped 5 bases and J dropped 3 bases, with 14 bases sitting between them. Written as DNA, the CDR3 is TGTGCCAGTAGTCGGAACAGGTTCTTCAATCAGCCCCAGCATTTT. It encodes CASSRNRFFNQPQHF.

The chain is built from TRBV2 and TRBJ1-1; TRBD1 matches 7 bases. This CDR3 region has 12 residues. Germline CDR1 SNHLY, CDR2 FYNNEI. The V segment lost 9 bases and the J segment 0 bases; nucleotides outside the gene matches: 1. CDR3 loop: CARGQMNTEAFF. The DNA for the CDR3 is TGTGCCAGGGGACAGATGAACACTGAAGCTTTCTTT.

The chain has TRBV28 and TRBJ2-2; D tentatively fits TRBD1 or TRBD2 (6 bases each). V was shortened by 3 bases and J by 7 bases, with 15 bases between the two germline ends. Germline CDR1 and CDR2: MDHEN and SYDVKM. CDR3 length equals 15 residues. This chain's CDR3 is CASSFMGGWVGELFF. The CDR3 DNA sequence: TGTGCCAGCAGTTTCATGGGGGGCTGGGTCGGGGAGCTGTTTTTT.

In DNA form, the CDR3 reads TGTGCCAGCAGCGCGACAGGGATGAATGAAAAACTGTTTTTT. This codes for CASSATGMNEKLFF. The J gene is TRBJ1-4, the V gene TRBV9; 7 bases match TRBD1. Germline V gene data show CDR1 as SGDLS and CDR2 as YYNGEE. The CDR3 contains 14 residues. The trim removed 3 bases at V and 5 bases at J, leaving 4 bases unmatched.

The CDR3 sequence: CASSLSGTGLYEQYF. In nucleotides, the CDR3 is TGTGCCAGCAGCTTATCCGGGACAGGCTTGTACGAGCAGTACTTC. This chain links TRBV13 with TRBJ2-7; TRBD1 matches at 8 bases. The CDR3 length is 15 residues. The germline CDR1 and CDR2 sequences are PRHDT and FYEKMQ (reference sequence). With V trimmed by 2 bases and J by 4 bases, 7 bases remained unmatched.

To note about this clone: At one of its ends the junction is not consistent with the germline gene, which may arise from a read error. The genes are TRBV7-7 and TRBJ2-2; D tentatively reads TRBD1 or TRBD2 (6 bases each). This CDR3 has 13 amino acids. Germline V CDR1 and CDR2: SSHAT, FNYEAQ (reference sequence). The CDR3 is CASSLGGTGELFF. The CDR3 nucleotides read TGTGCTAGCAGCTTAGGGGGGACCGGGGAGCTGTTTTTT.